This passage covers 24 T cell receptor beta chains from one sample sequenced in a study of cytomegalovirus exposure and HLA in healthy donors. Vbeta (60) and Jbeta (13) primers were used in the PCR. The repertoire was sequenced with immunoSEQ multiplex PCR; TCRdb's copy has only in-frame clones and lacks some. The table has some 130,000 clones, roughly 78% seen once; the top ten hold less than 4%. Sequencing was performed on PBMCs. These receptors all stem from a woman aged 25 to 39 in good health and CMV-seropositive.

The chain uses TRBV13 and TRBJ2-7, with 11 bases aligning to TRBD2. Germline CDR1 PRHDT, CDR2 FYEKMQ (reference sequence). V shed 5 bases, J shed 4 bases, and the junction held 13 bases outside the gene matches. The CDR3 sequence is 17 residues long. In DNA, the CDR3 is TGTGCCAGCAGCCCTATTAAGGTAGCGGGGGGGCCGTACGAGCAGTACTTC. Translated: CASSPIKVAGGPYEQYF.

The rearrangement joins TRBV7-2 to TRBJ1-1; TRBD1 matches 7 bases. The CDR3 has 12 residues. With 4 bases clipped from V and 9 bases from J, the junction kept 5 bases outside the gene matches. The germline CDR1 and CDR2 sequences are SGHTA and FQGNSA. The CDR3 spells CASSSGQAQAFF. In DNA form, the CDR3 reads TGTGCCAGCAGCTCAGGACAGGCGCAAGCTTTCTTT.

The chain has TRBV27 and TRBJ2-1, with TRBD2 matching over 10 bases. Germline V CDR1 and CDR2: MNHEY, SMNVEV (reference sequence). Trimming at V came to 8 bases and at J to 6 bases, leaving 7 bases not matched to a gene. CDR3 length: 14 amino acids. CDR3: CASQLAGLSNEQFF. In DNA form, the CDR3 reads TGTGCCAGCCAACTAGCGGGGCTTTCCAATGAGCAGTTCTTC.

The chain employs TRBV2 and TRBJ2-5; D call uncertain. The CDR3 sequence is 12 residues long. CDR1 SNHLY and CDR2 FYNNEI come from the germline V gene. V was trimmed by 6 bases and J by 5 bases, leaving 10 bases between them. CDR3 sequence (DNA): TGTGCCAGCAGCCTTGAGGCTGAGACCCAGTACTTC. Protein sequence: CASSLEAETQYF.

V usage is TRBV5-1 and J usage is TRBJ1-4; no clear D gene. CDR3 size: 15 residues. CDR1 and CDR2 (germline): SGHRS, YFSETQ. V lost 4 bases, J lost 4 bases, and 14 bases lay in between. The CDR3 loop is CASSDPSAGNEKLFF. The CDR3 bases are TGCGCCAGCAGCGACCCGTCTGCGGGTAATGAAAAACTGTTTTTT.

The CDR3 spells CASLDWPTDTQYF. CDR3 nucleotide sequence: TGTGCCAGCTTGGACTGGCCCACAGATACGCAGTATTTT. The chain uses TRBV6-1 and TRBJ2-3; D possibly corresponds to TRBD2 (5 bases). The CDR3 totals 13 residues. Trimming shortened V by 8 bases and J by 2 bases, and 11 bases separated the two germline ends. Germline assignment: CDR1 MNHNS and CDR2 SASEGT.

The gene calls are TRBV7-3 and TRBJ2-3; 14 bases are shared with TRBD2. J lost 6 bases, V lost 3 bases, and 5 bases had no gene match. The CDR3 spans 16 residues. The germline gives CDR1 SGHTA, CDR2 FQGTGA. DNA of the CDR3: TGTGCCAGCAGCTTGACTAGCGGGGGGGGTGAGGATACGCAGTATTTT. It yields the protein CASSLTSGGGEDTQYF.

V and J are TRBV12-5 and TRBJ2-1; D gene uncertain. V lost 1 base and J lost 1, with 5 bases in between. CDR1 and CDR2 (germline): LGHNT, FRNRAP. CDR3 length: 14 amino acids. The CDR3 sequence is CASGLGPSYNEQFF. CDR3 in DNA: TGTGCTAGTGGTTTGGGTCCGTCCTACAATGAGCAGTTCTTC. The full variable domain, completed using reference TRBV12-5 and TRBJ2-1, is DARVTQTPRHKVTEMGQEVTMRCQPILGHNTVFWYRQTMMQGLELLAYFRNRAPLDDSGMPKDRFSAEMPDATLATLKIQPSEPRDSAVYFCASGLGPSYNEQFFGPGTRLTVL.

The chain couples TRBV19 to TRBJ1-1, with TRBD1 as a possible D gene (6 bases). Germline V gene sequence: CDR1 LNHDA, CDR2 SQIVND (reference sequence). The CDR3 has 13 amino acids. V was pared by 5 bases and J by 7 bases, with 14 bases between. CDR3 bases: TGTGCCAGTAGTCCAGGGGAATGGGGTGAAGCTTTCTTT. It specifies CASSPGEWGEAFF.

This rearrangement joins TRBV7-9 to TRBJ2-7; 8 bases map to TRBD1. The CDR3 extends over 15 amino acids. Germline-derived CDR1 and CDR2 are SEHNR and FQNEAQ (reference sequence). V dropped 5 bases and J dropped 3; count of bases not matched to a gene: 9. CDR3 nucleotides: TGTGCCAGCAGCCCTGGACAGGGCGGGGTCTACGAGCAGTACTTC. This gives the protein CASSPGQGGVYEQYF.

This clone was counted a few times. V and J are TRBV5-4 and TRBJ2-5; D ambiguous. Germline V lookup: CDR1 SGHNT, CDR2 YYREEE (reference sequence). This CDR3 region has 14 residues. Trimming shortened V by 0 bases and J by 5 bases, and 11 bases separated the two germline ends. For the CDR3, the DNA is TGTGCCAGCAGCTTGGATCTGGGCCAGGAGACCCAGTACTTC. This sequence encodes CASSLDLGQETQYF.

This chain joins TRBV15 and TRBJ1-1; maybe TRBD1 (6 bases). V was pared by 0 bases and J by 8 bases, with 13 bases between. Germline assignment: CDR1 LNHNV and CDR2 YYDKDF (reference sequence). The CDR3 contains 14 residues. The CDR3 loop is CATSRDWDTWEAFF. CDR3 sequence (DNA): TGTGCCACCAGCAGAGATTGGGACACGTGGGAAGCTTTCTTT.

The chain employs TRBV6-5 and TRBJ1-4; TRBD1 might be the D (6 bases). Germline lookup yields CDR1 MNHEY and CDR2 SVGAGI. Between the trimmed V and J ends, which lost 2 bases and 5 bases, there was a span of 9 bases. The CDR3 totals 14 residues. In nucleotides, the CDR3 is TGTGCCAGCAGTTACGGACAGTACAATGAAAAACTGTTTTTT. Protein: CASSYGQYNEKLFF.

In DNA, the CDR3 is TGTGCCAGCAGCCAAGGGGGCCTAGCGGGGGGGGCGGGAGAGACCCAGTACTTC. It is translated as CASSQGGLAGGAGETQYF. The chain couples TRBV4-2 to TRBJ2-5; 12 bases line up with TRBD2. This CDR3 spans 18 amino acids. CDR1 is LGHNA and CDR2 is YNFKEQ in the germline V gene. Losses at the gene ends were 1 base for V and 4 bases for J; bases not matched to a gene: 10.

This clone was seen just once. In nucleotides, the CDR3 is TGCGCCAGCAGCCAAGATCCGGGAGGGCATAATGAAAAACTGTTTTTT. It specifies CASSQDPGGHNEKLFF. This chain joins TRBV4-3 and TRBJ1-4, with D hard to call. The CDR3 runs 16 residues. Germline V gives CDR1 LGHNA, CDR2 YSLEER. V lost 0 bases to trimming and J lost 4 bases, with 12 bases between them.

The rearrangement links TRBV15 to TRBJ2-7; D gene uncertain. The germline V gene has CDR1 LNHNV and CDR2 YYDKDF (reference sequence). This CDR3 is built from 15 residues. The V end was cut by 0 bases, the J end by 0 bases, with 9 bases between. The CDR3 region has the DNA TGTGCCACCAGCAGAGATCGGTCCCGCTCCTACGAGCAGTACTTC. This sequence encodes CATSRDRSRSYEQYF.

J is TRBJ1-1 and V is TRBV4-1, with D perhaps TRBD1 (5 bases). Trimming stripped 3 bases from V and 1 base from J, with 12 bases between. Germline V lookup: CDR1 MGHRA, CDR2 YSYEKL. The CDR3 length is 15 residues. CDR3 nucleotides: TGCGCCAGCAGCCACTGGGGCACGGAGAACACTGAAGCTTTCTTT. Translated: CASSHWGTENTEAFF.

CDR3 sequence reads: CASSQAENEQFF. The CDR3 region has the DNA TGTGCCAGCAGCCAGGCCGAGAATGAGCAGTTCTTC. This sequence joins TRBV7-2 and TRBJ2-1; D is unclear. Looked up from germline, CDR1 is SGHTA and CDR2 is FQGNSA. The CDR3 has 12 residues. Trimming left V 5 bases short and J 7 bases short, with 9 bases between.

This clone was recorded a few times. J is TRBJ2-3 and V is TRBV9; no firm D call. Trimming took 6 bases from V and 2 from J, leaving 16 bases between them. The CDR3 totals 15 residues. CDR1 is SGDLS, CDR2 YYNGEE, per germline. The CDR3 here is CASTARSFPTDTQYF. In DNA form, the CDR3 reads TGTGCCAGCACAGCGAGGAGTTTCCCCACAGATACGCAGTATTTT.

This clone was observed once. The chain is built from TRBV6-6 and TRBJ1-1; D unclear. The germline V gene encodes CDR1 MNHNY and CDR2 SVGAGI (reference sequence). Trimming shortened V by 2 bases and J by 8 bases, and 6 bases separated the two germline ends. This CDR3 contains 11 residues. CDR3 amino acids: CASSYAGEAFF. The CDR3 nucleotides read TGTGCCAGCAGTTACGCGGGGGAAGCTTTCTTT.

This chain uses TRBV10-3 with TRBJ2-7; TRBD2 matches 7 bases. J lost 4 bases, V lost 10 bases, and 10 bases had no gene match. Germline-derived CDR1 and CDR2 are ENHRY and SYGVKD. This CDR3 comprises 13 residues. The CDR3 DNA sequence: TGTGCCAATGAGGCGGGGGTTTTATACGAGCAGTACTTC. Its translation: CANEAGVLYEQYF.

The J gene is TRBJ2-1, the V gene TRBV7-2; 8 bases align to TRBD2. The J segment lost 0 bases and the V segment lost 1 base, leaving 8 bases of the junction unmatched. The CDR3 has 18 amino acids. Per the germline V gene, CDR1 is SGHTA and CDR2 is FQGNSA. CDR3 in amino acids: CASSLVVVGTSSYNEQFF. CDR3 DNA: TGTGCCAGCAGCTTAGTTGTTGTCGGGACTAGCTCCTACAATGAGCAGTTCTTC.

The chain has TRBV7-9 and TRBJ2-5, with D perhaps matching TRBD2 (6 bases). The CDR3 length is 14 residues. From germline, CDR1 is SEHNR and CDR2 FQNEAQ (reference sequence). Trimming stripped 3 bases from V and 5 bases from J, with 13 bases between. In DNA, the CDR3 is TGTGCCAGCAGCTTGCTAGGAGGGCTTGAGACCCAGTACTTC. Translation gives CASSLLGGLETQYF.

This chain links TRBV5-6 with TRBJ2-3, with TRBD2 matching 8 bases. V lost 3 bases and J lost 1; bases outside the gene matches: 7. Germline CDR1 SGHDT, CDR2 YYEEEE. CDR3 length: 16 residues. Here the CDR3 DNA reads TGTGCCAGCAGCTCCTACCGGCGGGGGGGCACAGATACGCAGTATTTT. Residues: CASSSYRRGGTDTQYF.